This entry lists 8 T cell receptor beta chains sequenced from one sample in a study of shared clonotypes between healthy human individuals. Profiling relied on immunoSEQ multiplex PCR, and the TCRdb table lists in-frame clones only, not all of them. The sample has roughly 2.2 million clones; around 92% are singletons. The material sequenced was naive CD4+ T cells from PBMCs. Subset here: CD45RA+ positively selected. Receptors originate from a young man in good health. Some clones in this sample may be carry-over from other donors' samples.

The gene calls are TRBV5-1 and TRBJ2-3; TRBD1 matches 7 bases. The CDR3 covers 16 residues. Trimming took 5 bases from V and 2 from J; bases not matched to a gene: 11. CDR1 SGHRS and CDR2 YFSETQ come from the germline V gene. CDR3 sequence: CASSPRGDRTTDTQYF. The DNA of the CDR3 is TGCGCCAGCAGTCCACGAGGGGACAGAACCACAGATACGCAGTATTTT.

This clone is a singleton in its sample. Written as DNA, the CDR3 is TGTGCCAGCAGCCTCGCCATCCCGGGGACTAGCAAGACCCAGTACTTC. This translates into CASSLAIPGTSKTQYF. The V call is TRBV5-4, the J call TRBJ2-5, with 9 nucleotides matching TRBD2. The CDR3 has 16 residues. The junction had 13 bases not matched to a gene; V was cut back by 4 bases and J by 6 bases. Germline CDR1 is SGHNT and CDR2 is YYREEE (reference sequence).

The chain has TRBV27 and TRBJ1-2; D is undetermined. V lost 8 bases and J lost 1, with 14 bases in between. Germline V gene lookup returns CDR1 MNHEY and CDR2 SMNVEV (reference sequence). The CDR3 runs to 14 residues. As DNA, the CDR3 is TGTGCCAGCGGAACGCTAGGGCGTAACTATGGCTACACCTTC. Its protein product is CASGTLGRNYGYTF.

This sequence joins TRBV10-3 and TRBJ2-2; D gene ambiguous. V dropped 3 bases and J dropped 8 bases, with 4 bases sitting between them. Germline CDR1 reads ENHRY; CDR2 reads SYGVKD. The CDR3 sequence is 11 residues long. CDR3 DNA: TGTGCCATCAGTGAACGAGGGGAGCTGTTTTTT. Translating gives CAISERGELFF.

V gene TRBV4-1 combines with J gene TRBJ2-3; TRBD2 matches 9 bases. Germline loops: CDR1 MGHRA, CDR2 YSYEKL. The CDR3 totals 16 residues. V shed 4 bases and J 2 bases; nucleotides not matched to a gene: 7. The CDR3 DNA reads TGCGCCAGCAGCCCGCAGGGACTAGCCGACACAGATACGCAGTATTTT. Translation gives CASSPQGLADTDTQYF.

The V call is TRBV21-1, the J call TRBJ2-7; the tabulated D call, TRBD2, remains unverified against the DNA. TRBV21-1 is marked as a pseudogene. The CDR3 is 19 residues long. CDR3 sequence (DNA): TGTGCCAGCAGCACCCACCCTGGGACTAGCGGGAGGCTGCCCTACGAGCAGTACTTC. This gives the protein CASSTHPGTSGRLPYEQYF.

On this clone itself: In the same sample, other DNA sequences code for this CDR3. The chain uses TRBV28 and TRBJ1-4, with D possibly TRBD1 on 5 matching bases. Germline values: CDR1 MDHEN, CDR2 SYDVKM. The CDR3 runs 15 residues. V lost 3 bases, J lost 3 bases, and 11 bases lay in between. In DNA form, the CDR3 reads TGTGCCAGCAGTTTGGGGGGTGCGGCTAATGAAAAACTGTTTTTT. This gives the protein CASSLGGAANEKLFF.

The chain recombines TRBV5-8 with TRBJ2-1; D is undetermined. This CDR3 has 13 residues. The germline gives CDR1 SGHTS, CDR2 YDEGEE. The V end lost 0 bases, the J end lost 10 bases, and 11 bases lay between the germline ends. The CDR3 sequence is CASSLVPSIEQFF. DNA for the CDR3: TGTGCCAGCAGCTTGGTCCCCTCAATAGAGCAGTTCTTC.